This T cell receptor (beta chain) came from a study of blood T cell repertoires in COVID-19. Per the study methods: Estimation of nucleated cell counts was performed using reference gene primer amplification. The assay was immunoSEQ multiplex PCR, and TCRdb's table has in-frame clones only and misses some. The V and J calls and clone size are taken from that table; D and trimming were inferred from the DNA. The sample gives roughly 30,000 clones, roughly 92% of which show up once; approximately 4% is in the top ten. This CDR3 has 16 amino acids. Germline V lookup: CDR1 KGHDR, CDR2 SFDVKD. Trimming stripped 1 base from V and 0 bases from J, with 9 bases between.

Sequencing was carried out using peripheral blood. V is TRBV24-1 and J is TRBJ2-4, with D perhaps TRBD2 (6 bases). The origin of this receptor is a man aged 55 to 70 with acute or convalescent COVID-19. CDR3 residues: CATSDLAGIAKNIQYF. CDR3 nucleotide sequence: TGTGCCACCAGTGATTTAGCGGGCATAGCCAAAAACATTCAGTACTTC.